The sequence of this T cell receptor beta chain was determined in a study of OX40 agonist ivuxolimab in advanced cancers. This CDR3 is 15 amino acids long. Germline assignment: CDR1 LNHDA and CDR2 SQIVND (reference sequence). The V gene end was trimmed by 7 bases and the J gene end by 2 bases; junction bases not matched to a gene: 7. The assay was immunoSEQ multiplex PCR, and TCRdb's table has in-frame clones only and misses some. Among about 80,000 clones listed, about nine tenths were seen once. The starting material was CD4+ or CD8+ T cells sorted from blood, obtained in a trial of the OX40 agonist ivuxolimab. The receptor's source is an adult with an advanced solid tumor such as melanoma, head and neck, liver or kidney cancer. The rearrangement uses TRBV19 and TRBJ2-3, with 9 bases identical to TRBD2. The CDR3 DNA sequence: TGTGCCAGTAAAGGGACTAGCAGATTCACAGATACGCAGTATTTT. Protein product: CASKGTSRFTDTQYF.